The next 15 T cell receptor beta chains were all read from a single sample in a study of T cells after yellow fever vaccination. TCRdb reprocessed the 5' RACE reads via MiXCR and lists one record per CDR3 protein. Among some 290,000 distinct CDR3 sequences listed, around 10% were seen once. This specimen consisted of CD4+ T cells sorted from PBMCs, obtained 45 days after the yellow fever booster vaccination. These receptor sequences come from a man between 18 and 29 years old who received the YFV17D yellow fever vaccine.

This clonotype was detected a few times. This chain links TRBV7-3 with TRBJ2-2; D call uncertain. From germline, CDR1 is SGHTA and CDR2 FQGTGA. Trimming shortened V by 3 bases and J by 2 bases, and 13 bases separated the two germline ends. The CDR3 is 16 residues long. The CDR3 reads CASSLVAVPNTGELFF. The DNA of the CDR3 is TGTGCCAGCAGCTTGGTGGCAGTACCCAACACCGGGGAGCTGTTTTTT.

This clonotype was observed a few times. The chain joins TRBV4-1 to TRBJ1-3; tentative D call: TRBD1 (6 bases). Germline V CDR1 and CDR2: MGHRA, YSYEKL. This CDR3 has 17 residues. V shed 4 bases and J shed 0 bases, with 16 bases lying between them. In nucleotides, the CDR3 is TGCGCCAGCAGCCTTGGGGGGGCGGCTTTCTCTGGAAACACCATATATTTT. Translated: CASSLGGAAFSGNTIYF.

This clonotype has a count of ten or more. V gene TRBV20-1 combines with J gene TRBJ2-1, with D possibly being TRBD2 (7 bases). This CDR3 spans 14 amino acids. The germline V and J ends were trimmed by 5 bases and 7 bases, with 18 bases remaining between them. Germline lookup yields CDR1 DFQATT and CDR2 SNEGSKA (reference sequence). CDR3 DNA sequence: TGCAGTGCTGGAGGGGGGGCGGTCAGGAATGAGCAGTTCTTC. This gives the protein CSAGGGAVRNEQFF.

This clonotype occurred a few times. The J gene is TRBJ2-1, the V gene TRBV20-1; perhaps TRBD2 as D (5 bases). CDR3 length equals 14 residues. The germline V gene encodes CDR1 DFQATT and CDR2 SNEGSKA (reference sequence). The V and J ends lost 6 bases and 2 bases respectively, with 14 bases between them. DNA for the CDR3: TGCAGTGCACTCCCCGCTAGCCCCTACAATGAGCAGTTCTTC. This translates into CSALPASPYNEQFF.

This clonotype was observed at least ten times. The chain combines TRBV7-2 with TRBJ1-2; D perhaps matches TRBD1 (5 bases). The V and J ends lost 3 bases and 5 bases respectively, with 13 bases between them. CDR3 length: 14 amino acids. Germline V gene data show CDR1 as SGHTA and CDR2 as FQGNSA. CDR3 nucleotides: TGTGCCAGCAGCTTTCAAGCGACAGAATATGGCTACACCTTC. As protein: CASSFQATEYGYTF.

This clonotype has at least ten counts. CDR3 sequence reads: CASSQEWQGPYEQYF. The CDR3 DNA follows: TGCGCCAGCAGCCAAGAATGGCAGGGGCCCTACGAGCAGTACTTC. This chain links TRBV4-3 with TRBJ2-7, with D possibly being TRBD1 (6 bases). V was trimmed by 0 bases and J by 2 bases, leaving 11 bases between them. The germline gives CDR1 LGHNA, CDR2 YSLEER. The CDR3 has 15 amino acids.

Only a few counts were recorded for this clonotype. This chain connects TRBV5-6 to TRBJ1-1, with a tentative D call TRBD1 (6 bases). CDR3 size: 15 residues. V was clipped by 0 bases and J by 0 bases, with 9 bases between them. CDR1 and CDR2 from the germline V gene are SGHDT and YYEEEE. This CDR3 is CASSLAGTMNTEAFF. In DNA, the CDR3 is TGTGCCAGCAGCTTGGCTGGGACAATGAACACTGAAGCTTTCTTT.

This clonotype was seen more than once but under ten times. V usage is TRBV27 and J usage is TRBJ1-2; D is possibly TRBD1 (5 bases). V was pared by 5 bases and J by 6 bases, with 19 bases between. This CDR3 spans 15 amino acids. Germline V gene sequence: CDR1 MNHEY, CDR2 SMNVEV (reference sequence). This CDR3 reads CASSPRTPPSDGYTF. Written as DNA, the CDR3 is TGTGCCAGCAGTCCCCGGACACCGCCCTCGGATGGCTACACCTTC.

This clonotype has only a few counts. The chain joins TRBV12-3 or TRBV12-4 to TRBJ2-5; D gene unclear. The CDR3 totals 13 residues. Trimming took off 6 bases at V and 3 bases at J, with 11 bases between the two ends. The CDR3 DNA follows: TGTGCCAGCAGACGCTGGGGTGAAGAGACCCAGTACTTC. It encodes CASRRWGEETQYF.

A few counts support this clonotype. The rearrangement joins TRBV20-1 to TRBJ1-2; 8 bases line up with TRBD1. Unmatched junction bases numbered 12, after V lost 4 bases and J lost 5 bases. This CDR3 spans 15 amino acids. In germline, CDR1 is DFQATT, CDR2 SNEGSKA (reference sequence). As DNA, the CDR3 is TGCAGTGCTAAACCGTCGGACAGGGATCGGTATGGCTACACCTTC. Its protein product is CSAKPSDRDRYGYTF.

The chain employs TRBV7-2 and TRBJ2-7; D remains unclear. The CDR3 spans 13 residues. Per the germline V gene, CDR1 is SGHTA and CDR2 is FQGNSA. Trimming took 1 base from V and 6 from J, leaving 10 bases between them. CDR3 sequence (DNA): TGTGCCAGCAGCTTAGGGTGGACGCTCGAGCAGTACTTC. Protein sequence: CASSLGWTLEQYF.

The chain has TRBV4-3 and TRBJ2-1, with 11 bases fitting TRBD2. V shed 4 bases, J shed 6 bases, and the junction held 14 bases outside the gene matches. Germline V CDR1 and CDR2: LGHNA, YSLEER. This CDR3 has 18 residues. CDR3 sequence reads: CASSPTWASGGLLNEQFF. The CDR3 DNA reads as TGCGCCAGCAGCCCTACGTGGGCTAGCGGGGGGTTACTCAATGAGCAGTTCTTC.

In its sample, this clonotype was seen a few times. V is TRBV12-5 and J is TRBJ2-1; 15 bases line up with TRBD2. Trimming cost V 6 bases and J 5 bases; bases outside gene matches: 5. Germline V gene lookup returns CDR1 LGHNT and CDR2 FRNRAP. This CDR3 has 16 residues. CDR3 DNA: TGTGCTAGTGGGCTGGGACTAGCGGGGGGCCACAATGAGCAGTTCTTC. Its translation: CASGLGLAGGHNEQFF.

This clonotype was observed a few times. V and J are TRBV20-1 and TRBJ2-7; no firm D call. Trimming removed 5 bases at V and 5 bases at J, with 13 bases between. Germline assignment: CDR1 DFQATT and CDR2 SNEGSKA (reference sequence). CDR3 length: 12 residues. The CDR3: CSALPSVHEQYV. CDR3 DNA: TGCAGTGCTCTCCCCAGCGTCCACGAGCAGTACGTC.

V and J are TRBV5-4 and TRBJ2-5; D gene ambiguous. The CDR3 has 13 residues. With 2 bases removed from V and 5 bases from J, the gap between germline ends came to 10 bases. Germline V gene sequence: CDR1 SGHNT, CDR2 YYREEE (reference sequence). CDR3 sequence reads: CASSFANRETQYF. The CDR3 DNA is TGTGCCAGCAGCTTCGCCAACCGGGAGACCCAGTACTTC.